What follows are 27 T cell receptor beta chains derived from one specimen sequenced in a study of T cells in Graves' hyperthyroidism and ophthalmopathy (dated by TCRdb to the late 2010s). The protocol used for the library was multiplex PCR. The instrument given in TCRdb is Illumina HiSeq 2000. Amplification of TCR beta CDR3 regions was carried out from RNA transcripts. The first round of RT-PCR for the TCR CDR3 was performed with the HTBI primer set and the Qiagen OneStep RT-PCR kit. TCRdb trimmed the raw reads at Q25, called clones with MiXCR and kept productive beta chains. When rows share a CDR3 protein, they turn into one entry using the most common DNA and genes. This sample comprises roughly 580,000 distinct CDR3 sequences, about 15% of them detected only once. 5.5% to 7.5% of the sample goes to the ten largest clones. Sequencing used blood. The receptor source for this set is a woman under 40 with Graves' hyperthyroidism that later progressed to Graves' ophthalmopathy.

This clonotype has ten or more counts. V is TRBV6-6 and J is TRBJ2-1; 10 bases agree with TRBD2. Germline values: CDR1 MNHNY, CDR2 SVGAGI (reference sequence). The CDR3 totals 18 residues. J gave up 4 bases and V 0 bases, and 9 bases lay outside the gene matches. CDR3 protein: CASSYSMSGRAIYNEQFF. In nucleotides, the CDR3 is TGTGCCAGCAGTTACTCGATGAGCGGGAGGGCAATTTACAATGAGCAGTTCTTC.

This clonotype was detected ten times or more. This CDR3 is CASSLHSGLYNEQFF. As DNA, the CDR3 is TGTGCCAGCAGCTTACACAGCGGGTTATACAATGAGCAGTTCTTC. This chain links TRBV7-8 with TRBJ2-1; possible D gene TRBD2, 6 bases. CDR3 length: 15 residues. With 2 bases removed from V and 4 bases from J, the gap between germline ends came to 12 bases. The germline gives CDR1 SGHVS, CDR2 FQNEAQ.

This clonotype was detected ten times or more. The rearrangement joins TRBV27 to TRBJ1-1; TRBD1 might be the D (6 bases). Trimming stripped 5 bases from V and 7 bases from J, with 14 bases between. This CDR3 has 13 residues. CDR1 MNHEY and CDR2 SMNVEV come from the germline V gene (reference sequence). The CDR3 here is CASSHRQDSEAFF. The DNA of the CDR3 is TGTGCCAGCAGTCACCGTCAGGACAGTGAAGCTTTCTTT.

This clonotype was counted many times. The chain employs TRBV27 and TRBJ1-5; a possible D gene is TRBD1 (5 bases). The V and J ends lost 3 bases and 0 bases respectively, with 15 bases between them. The CDR3 consists of 17 residues. CDR1 and CDR2 (germline): MNHEY, SMNVEV (reference sequence). CDR3 bases: TGTGCCAGCAGTTTTCAGGGCCCCGTGAATAGCAATCAGCCCCAGCATTTT. It specifies CASSFQGPVNSNQPQHF.

The chain couples TRBV6-1 to TRBJ1-3, with D perhaps matching TRBD1 (6 bases). This CDR3 comprises 15 residues. V shed 5 bases and J shed 0 bases, with 11 bases lying between them. Germline CDR1 and CDR2: MNHNS and SASEGT. CDR3 DNA: TGTGCCAGCAGTTTGTCAGGGGTCTCTGGAAACACCATATATTTT. Protein: CASSLSGVSGNTIYF.

This clonotype has ten or more counts. This chain links TRBV5-1 with TRBJ2-7; D could derive from TRBD1 or TRBD2 (5 bases each). V lost 0 bases, J lost 6 bases, and 19 bases lay in between. Germline lookup yields CDR1 SGHRS and CDR2 YFSETQ. The CDR3 loop spans 16 amino acids. CDR3 in DNA: TGCGCCAGCAGCTTGGGGGGGACCGGATGGGGACCCGAGCAGTACTTC. Amino acid sequence: CASSLGGTGWGPEQYF.

The chain carries TRBV6-1 and TRBJ2-2; 7 nucleotides align to TRBD1. Germline-derived CDR1 and CDR2 are MNHNS and SASEGT. Trimming cost V 6 bases and J 4 bases; bases outside gene matches: 11. This CDR3 is 16 amino acids long. In DNA, the CDR3 is TGTGCCAGCAGCAAATCGCAGGGACAGACCACCGGGGAGCTGTTTTTT. This sequence encodes CASSKSQGQTTGELFF.

The chain combines TRBV3-1 with TRBJ1-3; D remains ambiguous. Deletions cut 0 bases from V and 5 bases from J, with 8 bases between. Germline V gene data show CDR1 as LGHDT and CDR2 as YNNKEL (reference sequence). The CDR3 has 14 residues. CDR3 coding DNA: TGTGCCAGCAGCCAAGAAGGAGGACGAAACACCATATATTTT. Protein: CASSQEGGRNTIYF.

This chain connects TRBV5-4 to TRBJ2-1; 9 bases align to TRBD2. The CDR3 length is 16 residues. After removal of 2 bases from V and 6 bases from J, the junction contained 9 bases not matched to a gene. Germline V CDR1 and CDR2: SGHNT, YYREEE (reference sequence). This CDR3 is CASSFSAGGPGNEQFF. CDR3 nucleotide sequence: TGTGCCAGCAGCTTCTCTGCGGGAGGGCCGGGCAATGAGCAGTTCTTC.

With respect to this clonotype: Germline and junction disagree at one end, which may indicate a read error. V usage is TRBV30 and J usage is TRBJ1-2; TRBD1 matches 8 bases. The CDR3 has 15 residues. The germline V gene encodes CDR1 GTSNPN and CDR2 SVGIG (reference sequence). The CDR3 DNA reads TGTGCCTGGAGACTCTCCGGGACAGGCCCCTATGGCTACCCCTTC. Its protein product is CAWRLSGTGPYGYPF.

For this clonotype: This may be a read error: a much more frequent sequence differs by one nucleotide. V is TRBV10-3 and J is TRBJ2-7; D might be TRBD1 (6 bases). The CDR3 runs 12 residues. Per the germline V gene, CDR1 is ENHRY and CDR2 is SYGVKD. The CDR3, as DNA: TGTACCACCCTGGGGGACACCTACGAGCAGTACTTC. Protein sequence: CTTLGDTYEQYF.

This clonotype showed up many times. The chain combines TRBV12-3 or TRBV12-4 with TRBJ2-7, with TRBD2 identical over 12 bases. The CDR3 is 15 amino acids. V shed 7 bases and J 2 bases; nucleotides not matched to a gene: 6. DNA for the CDR3: TGTGCCAGCACCCCCGGACTAGCGGGAACCTACGAGCAGTACTTC. This encodes CASTPGLAGTYEQYF.

This chain joins TRBV27 and TRBJ2-1; 13 bases match TRBD2. Unmatched junction bases numbered 19, after V lost 6 bases and J lost 8 bases. Germline V gene data show CDR1 as MNHEY and CDR2 as SMNVEV (reference sequence). The CDR3 is 19 residues long. CDR3 protein: CASSQSRGVLAGGVDEQFF. CDR3 coding DNA: TGTGCCAGCAGCCAATCCCGGGGCGTACTAGCGGGAGGGGTGGATGAGCAGTTCTTC.

V usage is TRBV20-1 and J usage is TRBJ2-1; maybe TRBD2 (5 bases). Germline V gene sequence: CDR1 DFQATT, CDR2 SNEGSKA (reference sequence). V lost 1 base to trimming and J lost 8 bases, with 15 bases between them. The CDR3 spans 14 residues. The CDR3 protein is CSARATPIGDEQFF. The CDR3 nucleotides are TGCAGTGCTAGAGCCACTCCTATCGGGGATGAGCAGTTCTTC.

This clonotype was observed a few times. The chain uses TRBV6-5 and TRBJ2-7; weak D call: TRBD1 (6 bases). Trimming stripped 4 bases from V and 5 bases from J, with 18 bases between. In germline, CDR1 is MNHEY, CDR2 SVGAGI. The CDR3 loop spans 15 amino acids. CDR3 coding DNA: TGTGCCAGCAGTTTCTCCTGGACAGCTCCGGACGAGCAGTACTTC. Translation gives CASSFSWTAPDEQYF.

This clonotype showed up just a few times. The chain is built from TRBV6-2 or TRBV6-3 and TRBJ2-7; TRBD1 matches at 7 bases. The V segment lost 0 bases and the J segment 4 bases; nucleotides outside the gene matches: 6. Germline V lookup: CDR1 MNHEY, CDR2 SVGEGT. The CDR3 loop spans 15 amino acids. CDR3 DNA sequence: TGTGCCAGCAGTTACTCCGGGACAGAACCTTACGAGCAGTACTTC. Translating gives CASSYSGTEPYEQYF.

This clonotype occurred many times. The rearrangement uses TRBV24-1 and TRBJ1-2; TRBD1 matches at 11 bases. Germline CDR1 KGHDR, CDR2 SFDVKD. The trim removed 3 bases at V and 7 bases at J, leaving 6 bases unmatched. The CDR3 contains 15 residues. The CDR3 reads CATSDPGQGASGYTF. In nucleotides, the CDR3 is TGTGCCACCAGTGATCCTGGACAGGGGGCGAGTGGCTACACCTTC.

This clonotype came up many times. V is TRBV29-1 and J is TRBJ1-5, with TRBD1 as a possible D gene (5 bases). Trimming stripped 2 bases from V and 4 bases from J, with 9 bases between. In germline, CDR1 is SQVTM, CDR2 ANQGSEA. This CDR3 region has 13 residues. CDR3 protein: CSVETGGNQPQHF. CDR3 bases: TGCAGCGTTGAAACGGGGGGAAATCAGCCCCAGCATTTT.

A note on this clonotype: This sequence may be a read error, since a much larger clone differs from it by one base. This chain joins TRBV29-1 and TRBJ1-1; D is ambiguous. Germline CDR1 and CDR2: SQVTM and ANQGSEA. V was pared by 4 bases and J by 5 bases, with 8 bases between. CDR3 length equals 11 residues. Here the CDR3 DNA reads TGCAGCGTTGTCCGGGGAACTGAAGCTTTCTTT. Amino acid sequence: CSVVRGTEAFF. The entire variable domain, with the rest obtained from reference TRBV29-1 and TRBJ1-1, is as follows: SAVISQKPSRDICQRGTSLTIQCQVDSQVTMMFWYRQQPGQSLTLIATANQGSEATYESGFVIDKFPISRPNLTFSTLTVSNMSPEDSSIYLCSVVRGTEAFFGQGTRLTVV.

This clonotype has a count of ten or more. This sequence may be a read error, since a much larger clone differs from it by one base. V gene TRBV28 combines with J gene TRBJ1-1, with D hard to call. The V end was cut by 2 bases, the J end by 4 bases, with 5 bases between. The length of the CDR3 is 12 residues. In germline, CDR1 is MDHEN, CDR2 SYDVKM. The CDR3 is CASSLKTTEAFF. The CDR3 DNA is TGTGCCAGCAGTTTAAAGACCACTGAAGCTTTCTTT. Complete variable domain (other parts from reference TRBV28 and TRBJ1-1): DVKVTQSSRYLVKRTGEKVFLECVQDMDHENMFWYRQDPGLGLRLIYFSYDVKMKEKGDIPEGYSVSREKKERFSLILESASTNQTSMYLCASSLKTTEAFFGQGTRLTVV.

This clonotype has ten or more counts. The chain uses TRBV7-9 and TRBJ1-1, with no clear D. Per the germline V gene, CDR1 is SEHNR and CDR2 is FQNEAQ (reference sequence). Between the trimmed V and J ends, which lost 3 bases and 4 bases, there was a span of 3 bases. The CDR3 length is 11 residues. The CDR3 loop is CASSFITEAFF. The CDR3, as DNA: TGTGCCAGCAGCTTCATCACTGAAGCTTTCTTT.

This clonotype was detected ten times or more. The chain has TRBV6-1 and TRBJ1-1; D perhaps matches TRBD1 (6 bases). V lost 4 bases and J 5 bases, leaving 17 bases between the germline ends. CDR1 is MNHNS and CDR2 is SASEGT in the germline V gene. This CDR3 region has 15 residues. In DNA form, the CDR3 reads TGTGCCAGCAGTGCCTCAGACGGGGGGCGGACTGAAGCTTTCTTT. This gives the protein CASSASDGGRTEAFF.

Ten or more counts support this clonotype. V is TRBV20-1 and J is TRBJ2-1; D gene uncertain. Trimming cost V 5 bases and J 8 bases, with 10 bases left between them. Per the germline V gene, CDR1 is DFQATT and CDR2 is SNEGSKA (reference sequence). The CDR3 totals 11 residues. The CDR3 is CSAPENYEQFF. In nucleotides, the CDR3 is TGCAGTGCTCCCGAGAACTATGAGCAGTTCTTC.

The sample holds many counts of this clonotype. The chain links TRBV30 to TRBJ2-7; D uncertain. This CDR3 is 13 amino acids long. V lost 0 bases and J 3 bases, leaving 9 bases between the germline ends. The germline CDR1 and CDR2 sequences are GTSNPN and SVGIG (reference sequence). Here the CDR3 reads CAWSVQAGYEQYF. As DNA, the CDR3 is TGTGCCTGGAGTGTTCAGGCCGGCTACGAGCAGTACTTC.

V gene TRBV30 combines with J gene TRBJ1-4, with D hard to call. This CDR3 has 12 residues. V lost 1 base, J lost 8 bases, and 8 bases lay in between. From germline, CDR1 is GTSNPN and CDR2 SVGIG (reference sequence). The CDR3 DNA is TGTGCCTGGAGTGGGACGGGAGAAAAACTGTTTTTT. It yields the protein CAWSGTGEKLFF.

This clonotype is medium-sized. The gene calls are TRBV11-3 and TRBJ2-5; D unresolved. The V gene lost 2 bases and the J gene lost 5 bases, with 9 bases spanning the gap. This CDR3 is built from 13 residues. CDR1 is SGHNT, CDR2 YENEEA, per germline. The CDR3 spells CASSLNVRETQYF. Here the CDR3 DNA reads TGTGCCAGCAGCTTAAACGTACGGGAGACCCAGTACTTC. The whole variable domain, filled in from reference TRBV11-3 and TRBJ2-5, reads EAGVVQSPRYKIIEKKQPVAFWCNPISGHNTLYWYLQNLGQGPELLIRYENEEAVDDSQLPKDRFSAERLKGVDSTLKIQPAELGDSAVYLCASSLNVRETQYFGPGTRLLVL.

This clonotype showed up just a few times. The V gene is TRBV12-3 or TRBV12-4, the J gene TRBJ2-3; 10 bases agree with TRBD2. The CDR3 is made up of 16 amino acids. Losses at the gene ends were 5 bases for V and 2 bases for J; bases not matched to a gene: 7. CDR3 residues: CASSRTSGILTDTQYF. The CDR3 coding sequence is TGTGCCAGCAGTCGGACTAGCGGTATTCTCACAGATACGCAGTATTTT.